The next 15 T cell receptor beta chains were all read from a single sample in a study of shared clonotypes between healthy human individuals. TCRdb keeps only in-frame clones here, not all; method: immunoSEQ multiplex PCR. The table shows about 1 million clones, with around four fifths occurring only once. Material for sequencing was memory CD4+ T cells sorted from blood. Subset in this sample: CD45RA-negative fraction. The receptors originated from a man between 18 and 35 years old in good health.

This chain uses TRBV11-2 with TRBJ1-6; possibly TRBD1 for D (5 bases). Germline V gene data show CDR1 as SGHAT and CDR2 as FQNNGV. V was cut by 5 bases and J by 9 bases, with 20 bases left in between. The CDR3 extends over 16 amino acids. CDR3 nucleotides: TGTGCCAGCAGCGTGCTGGGGGGGGGTATGGGTTCACCCCTCCACTTT. It codes for CASSVLGGGMGSPLHF.

This sequence joins TRBV4-1 and TRBJ2-2; tentatively, D is TRBD1 (6 bases). The CDR3 loop spans 15 amino acids. V was trimmed by 5 bases and J by 3 bases, leaving 13 bases between them. Germline V gives CDR1 MGHRA, CDR2 YSYEKL. The DNA of the CDR3 is TGCGCCAGCAGCGATCTGGACAGAGACACCGGGGAGCTGTTTTTT. This codes for CASSDLDRDTGELFF.

The V gene is TRBV6-1, the J gene TRBJ2-1, with D hard to call. This CDR3 is built from 21 residues. Looked up from germline, CDR1 is MNHNS and CDR2 is SASEGT. V was clipped by 0 bases and J by 5 bases, with 29 bases between them. The CDR3, as DNA: TGTGCCAGCAGTGAAGCGATAAAAGGCCCTACCAGCCCCTGGAGTAACAATGAGCAGTTCTTC. Its protein product is CASSEAIKGPTSPWSNNEQFF.

This clone has more than one count but fewer than ten. The chain carries TRBV12-2 and TRBJ1-5. TRBV12-2 is marked as a pseudogene. The CDR3 covers 15 residues. The CDR3 reads CASRITKVGNQPQHF. The CDR3, as DNA: TGTGCAAGTCGCATCACTAAAGTGGGCAATCAGCCCCAGCATTTT.

The rearrangement links TRBV28 to TRBJ2-7, with 10 bases identical to TRBD1. The germline V gene encodes CDR1 MDHEN and CDR2 SYDVKM. Losses at the gene ends were 7 bases for V and 2 bases for J; bases not matched to a gene: 5. This CDR3 has 14 amino acids. For the CDR3, the DNA is TGTGCCAGCACCATAGGACAGGGGGCCTACGAGCAGTACTTC. It yields the protein CASTIGQGAYEQYF.

The V gene is TRBV11-2, the J gene TRBJ2-1; 11 bases map to TRBD2. The CDR3 sequence is 13 residues long. CDR1 SGHAT and CDR2 FQNNGV come from the germline V gene. Trimming at V came to 9 bases and at J to 4 bases, leaving 2 bases not matched to a gene. In DNA form, the CDR3 reads TGTGCCAGTGGGACTAGCGGATACAATGAGCAGTTCTTC. This sequence encodes CASGTSGYNEQFF.

The CDR3 DNA is TGTGAAATAGCGGGAGGTTCCAATGAGCAGTTCTTC. It is translated as CEIAGGSNEQFF. V is TRBV19 and J is TRBJ2-1; 10 positions agree with TRBD2. CDR3 length: 12 residues. Germline V gives CDR1 LNHDA, CDR2 SQIVND (reference sequence).

In regard to this clone: Other DNA sequences from this sample encode an identical CDR3 as well. The rearrangement joins TRBV2 to TRBJ2-5; D gene ambiguous. The CDR3 runs to 13 residues. V lost 1 base, J lost 2 bases, and 5 bases lay in between. CDR1 is SNHLY, CDR2 FYNNEI, per germline. The CDR3 DNA reads as TGTGCCAGCAGTGAAGGCCAGCAAGAGACCCAGTACTTC. Its protein is CASSEGQQETQYF. The variable domain in full, with the rest retrieved from reference TRBV2 and TRBJ2-5, is EPEVTQTPSHQVTQMGQEVILRCVPISNHLYFYWYRQILGQKVEFLVSFYNNEISEKSEIFDDQFSVERPDGSNFTLKIRSTKLEDSAMYFCASSEGQQETQYFGPGTRLLVL.

The chain uses TRBV7-2 and TRBJ2-5; 10 bases map to TRBD1. Germline trimming cut 5 bases from V and 4 bases from J; bases unmatched to any gene: 7. The germline V gene encodes CDR1 SGHTA and CDR2 FQGNSA. The CDR3 spans 15 residues. The CDR3 DNA is TGTGCCAGCAGCCCGAACGGACAGGGGGTAGAGACCCAGTACTTC. Protein sequence: CASSPNGQGVETQYF.

The chain recombines TRBV5-6 with TRBJ2-5, with 9 bases that match TRBD1. This CDR3 comprises 15 residues. V was clipped by 2 bases and J by 5 bases; unmatched bases: 7. The germline gives CDR1 SGHDT, CDR2 YYEEEE. In nucleotides, the CDR3 is TGTGCCAGCAGCTTTTCGGGACAGGGAGTGGAGACCCAGTACTTC. Translation: CASSFSGQGVETQYF.

The V gene is TRBV7-9, the J gene TRBJ2-7; maybe TRBD1 (5 bases). The CDR3 length is 14 residues. V was trimmed by 1 base and J by 3 bases, leaving 10 bases between them. CDR1 and CDR2 from the germline V gene are SEHNR and FQNEAQ (reference sequence). The DNA of the CDR3 is TGTGCCAGCAGCTTAGGGGGCAGTTTCTACGAGCAGTACTTC. The encoded protein is CASSLGGSFYEQYF.

This sequence joins TRBV9 and TRBJ1-1; the D is unclear. V was clipped by 3 bases and J by 2 bases, with 14 bases between them. The CDR3 runs to 15 residues. Germline CDR1 and CDR2: SGDLS and YYNGEE. CDR3 amino acids: CASSATDGLNTEAFF. For the CDR3, the DNA is TGTGCCAGCAGCGCTACGGATGGTTTAAACACTGAAGCTTTCTTT.

This rearrangement joins TRBV7-2 to TRBJ1-6; D call uncertain. The CDR3 has 15 amino acids. Germline V gives CDR1 SGHTA, CDR2 FQGNSA. The V gene lost 3 bases and the J gene lost 7 bases, with 13 bases spanning the gap. CDR3 protein: CASSFFIHGNSPLHF. The CDR3, as DNA: TGTGCCAGCAGCTTTTTTATCCACGGCAATTCACCCCTCCACTTT.

This chain uses TRBV6-1 with TRBJ2-5; D is uncertain. Trimming stripped 1 base from V and 0 bases from J, with 12 bases between. The CDR3 is 16 residues long. From germline, CDR1 is MNHNS and CDR2 SASEGT. The CDR3 spells CASSEEGSVHQETQYF. CDR3 in DNA: TGTGCCAGCAGTGAAGAGGGCAGCGTCCACCAAGAGACCCAGTACTTC.

This chain connects TRBV5-4 to TRBJ2-3; D is ambiguous. This CDR3 region has 13 residues. Germline V gene data show CDR1 as SGHNT and CDR2 as YYREEE (reference sequence). V dropped 2 bases and J dropped 2 bases, with 6 bases sitting between them. For the CDR3, the DNA is TGTGCCAGCAGCTTCGGGCCCACAGATACGCAGTATTTT. Its translation: CASSFGPTDTQYF. Full variable domain (remainder filled in from reference TRBV5-4 and TRBJ2-3): ETGVTQSPTHLIKTRGQQVTLRCSSQSGHNTVSWYQQALGQGPQFIFQYYREEENGRGNFPPRFSGLQFPNYSSELNVNALELDDSALYLCASSFGPTDTQYFGPGTRLTVL.